The 5 T cell receptor beta chains in this list originate from one sample, sequenced in a study of shared clonotypes between healthy human individuals. Using immunoSEQ multiplex PCR, the repertoire was profiled, and TCRdb retains in-frame clones only, with some absent. The sample yields approximately 650,000 clones, around 95% seen once. Naive CD8 cells lacked CD45RO and underwent positive selection for CCR7, leaving out terminally differentiated effector memory CD45RA+ cells. Material: naive CD8+ T cells sorted from blood. Source of these receptors: a woman aged 25 to 39 in good health.

The chain couples TRBV19 to TRBJ1-2; D perhaps matches TRBD1 (5 bases). Trimming removed 1 base from V and 6 bases from J, with 9 bases in between. The CDR3 is 13 amino acids. CDR1 LNHDA and CDR2 SQIVND come from the germline V gene (reference sequence). The DNA of the CDR3 is TGTGCCAGTAGTATAGGGCTGGGGGATGGCTACACCTTC. Translated, it gives CASSIGLGDGYTF.

The rearrangement uses TRBV5-6 and TRBJ2-5, with TRBD2 identical over 9 bases. CDR3 length equals 16 residues. V lost 0 bases to trimming and J lost 5 bases; unmatched junction nucleotides: 8. Germline-derived CDR1 and CDR2 are SGHDT and YYEEEE. CDR3 loop: CASSLGASGIGETQYF. DNA of the CDR3: TGTGCCAGCAGCTTGGGGGCTAGCGGGATTGGGGAGACCCAGTACTTC.

The chain is built from TRBV28 and TRBJ2-5, with 7 bases identical to TRBD2. This CDR3 spans 13 amino acids. V shed 7 bases and J 5 bases; nucleotides not matched to a gene: 7. CDR1 MDHEN and CDR2 SYDVKM come from the germline V gene. In DNA, the CDR3 is TGTGCCAGCAACTGGGGGGAGGGGGAGACCCAGTACTTC. Residues: CASNWGEGETQYF.

This clone came up once. Distinct nucleotide sequences in the sample also encode this CDR3. The V gene is TRBV27, the J gene TRBJ2-7; D is unresolved. Trimming took off 6 bases at V and 0 bases at J, with 9 bases between the two ends. The V gene's germline CDR1 is MNHEY and CDR2 SMNVEV (reference sequence). The CDR3 consists of 13 residues. This CDR3 is CASSLGPSYEQYF. The CDR3 DNA reads TGTGCCAGCAGCCTAGGGCCCTCCTACGAGCAGTACTTC.

This clone was recorded only once. The chain employs TRBV7-8 and TRBJ2-2; no reliable D call. Germline values: CDR1 SGHVS, CDR2 FQNEAQ. The CDR3 sequence is 15 residues long. Trimming stripped 5 bases from V and 7 bases from J, with 17 bases between. The CDR3 DNA is TGTGCCAGCAGCCCCCGTAAGGGTGGTAACGGGGAGCTGTTTTTT. Translation gives CASSPRKGGNGELFF. The full variable domain, completed using reference TRBV7-8 and TRBJ2-2, is GAGVSQSPRYKVAKRGQDVALRCDPISGHVSLFWYQQALGQGPEFLTYFQNEAQLDKSGLPSDRFFAERPEGSVSTLKIQRTQQEDSAVYLCASSPRKGGNGELFFGEGSRLTVL.